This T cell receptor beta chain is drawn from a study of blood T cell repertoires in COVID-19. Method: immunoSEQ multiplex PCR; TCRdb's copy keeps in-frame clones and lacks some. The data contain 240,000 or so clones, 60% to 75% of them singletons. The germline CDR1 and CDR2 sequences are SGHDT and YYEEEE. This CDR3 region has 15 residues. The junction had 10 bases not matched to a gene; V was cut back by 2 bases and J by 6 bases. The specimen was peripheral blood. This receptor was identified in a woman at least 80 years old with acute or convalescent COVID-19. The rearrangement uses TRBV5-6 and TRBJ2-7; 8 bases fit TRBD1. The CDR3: CASSFFSGGKREQYF. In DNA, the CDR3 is TGTGCCAGCAGCTTCTTTTCAGGGGGCAAGCGCGAGCAGTACTTC.